This T cell receptor (beta chain) was documented in a study of neoadjuvant anti-PD-1 for oral cavity cancer. This clone appeared once. CDR3 length equals 16 residues. The V and J ends lost 6 bases and 0 bases, in that order; junction bases with no gene match: 5. Germline V lookup: CDR1 SNHLY, CDR2 FYNNEI. Using immunoSEQ multiplex PCR, the repertoire was profiled, and TCRdb retains in-frame clones only, with some absent. Of around 62,000 clones in the sample, approximately 79% were seen once. The chain has TRBV2 and TRBJ2-6, with 7 bases aligning to TRBD1. This clonotype was sampled from a person aged 35-79 years with oral cavity squamous cell carcinoma. Here the sequenced sample was PBMCs, taken before nivolumab (anti-PD-1) treatment. CDR3 region: CASRRQGSSGANVLTF. DNA of the CDR3: TGTGCCAGCAGACGACAGGGTTCCTCTGGGGCCAACGTCCTGACTTTC.